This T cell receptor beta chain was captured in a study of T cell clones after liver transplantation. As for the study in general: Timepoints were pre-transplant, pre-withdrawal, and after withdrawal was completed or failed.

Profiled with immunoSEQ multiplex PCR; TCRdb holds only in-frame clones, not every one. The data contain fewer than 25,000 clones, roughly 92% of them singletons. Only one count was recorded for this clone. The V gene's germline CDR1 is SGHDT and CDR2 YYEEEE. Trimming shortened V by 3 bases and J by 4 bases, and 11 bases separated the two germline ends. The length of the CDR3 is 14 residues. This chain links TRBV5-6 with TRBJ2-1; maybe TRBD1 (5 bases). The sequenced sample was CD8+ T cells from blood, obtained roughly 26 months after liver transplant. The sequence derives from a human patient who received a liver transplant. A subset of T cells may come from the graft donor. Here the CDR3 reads CASSWDRGYNEQFF. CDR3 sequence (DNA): TGTGCCAGCAGCTGGGATAGGGGATACAATGAGCAGTTCTTC.